Listed below are T cell receptor beta chains from one sample, sequenced in a study of CD8 T cells in Susac syndrome. From the immunoSEQ multiplex PCR reads, TCRdb called clonotypes with MiXCR, one entry per CDR3 protein. The data hold 84,000 or so distinct CDR3 sequences, with about 95% observed a single time. The sample comprised CD8+ T cells from PBMCs. Receptors originate from a human donor with Susac syndrome. Each CDR3 is given with its conserved first and last residue. The order of the fields is clone size, V gene, J gene, D gene, CDR3 protein, CDR3 DNA. D genes are given only for firm matches. Size tells how often a clone was seen (once, few, many) or the class of an expanded clone, and some rows leave it out.

NA,TRBV27,TRBJ2-1,NA,CASSLSGDPEQFF,TGTGCCAGCAGTTTATCGGGGGATCCCGAGCAGTTCTTC
NA,TRBV6-2/TRBV6-3,TRBJ2-1,NA,CASSYPRPESYNEQFF,TGTGCCAGCAGTTATCCCAGGCCCGAGAGCTACAATGAGCAGTTCTTC
NA,TRBV5-6,TRBJ2-3,TRBD1,CASSRTGLPTDTQYF,TGTGCCAGCAGCCGGACAGGGCTTCCCACAGATACGCAGTATTTT
NA,TRBV5-6,TRBJ2-3,NA,CASSVVTDTQYF,TGTGCCAGCAGCGTCGTTACAGATACGCAGTATTTT
few,TRBV6-6,TRBJ1-2,NA,CASSYSADNYGYTF,TGTGCCAGCAGTTACTCTGCCGATAACTATGGCTACACCTTC
once,TRBV9,TRBJ2-3,TRBD2,CASSAQPGLAGRTDTQYF,TGTGCCAGCAGCGCACAACCGGGACTAGCGGGACGCACAGATACGCAGTATTTT
NA,TRBV27,TRBJ2-5,NA,CASSFNRGGTQNF,TGTGCCAGCAGTTTCAACAGGGGGGGGACCCAAAACTTC
NA,TRBV5-1,TRBJ2-7,NA,CASSLGSGWVEQYF,TGCGCCAGCAGCTTAGGAAGCGGGTGGGTGGAGCAGTACTTC
NA,TRBV3-1,TRBJ2-3,NA,CASSPHASTDTQYF,TGTGCCAGCAGCCCCCATGCCAGCACAGATACGCAGTATTTT
NA,TRBV25-1,TRBJ2-7,NA,CASSGDYEQYF,TGTGCCAGCAGTGGAGATTACGAGCAGTACTTC
NA,TRBV19,TRBJ1-2,NA,CASSITVGAPANYGYTF,TGTGCCAGTAGTATAACCGTCGGGGCCCCGGCGAACTATGGCTACACCTTC
NA,TRBV5-6,TRBJ2-1,TRBD1,CASSQGQATWQFF,TGTGCCAGCAGCCAGGGACAGGCCACCTGGCAGTTCTTC
few,TRBV5-1,TRBJ2-1,NA,CASSLGLDNEQFF,TGCGCCAGCAGCTTGGGACTTGACAATGAGCAGTTCTTC
NA,TRBV19,TRBJ1-5,NA,CASISWDSSQHF,TGTGCCAGTATATCGTGGGATTCGTCCCAGCATTTT
NA,TRBV12-3/TRBV12-4,TRBJ2-7,TRBD2,CASSLRRESHEQYF,TGTGCCAGCAGTTTAAGGCGGGAGAGCCACGAGCAGTACTTC
NA,TRBV7-9,TRBJ2-7,NA,CASSGTGSSFYEQYF,TGTGCCAGCAGCGGCACCGGGTCGTCTTTTTACGAGCAGTACTTC
once,TRBV14,TRBJ2-1,NA,CASSQEPGYSYNEQFF,TGTGCCAGCAGCCAAGAGCCGGGCTACTCCTACAATGAGCAGTTCTTC
NA,TRBV28,TRBJ1-5,TRBD1,CASSPRTGSQPQHF,TGTGCCAGCAGTCCCCGGACAGGTAGTCAGCCCCAGCATTTT
NA,TRBV11-3,TRBJ2-1,NA,CASSPPGYNEQFF,TGTGCCAGCAGCCCCCCGGGGTACAATGAGCAGTTCTTC
NA,TRBV20-1,TRBJ1-5,NA,CSARGDRGYSNQPQHF,TGCAGTGCTAGGGGTGACAGAGGATATAGCAATCAGCCCCAGCATTTT
NA,TRBV20-1,TRBJ2-1,TRBD2,CSPASGSVNEQFF,TGCAGTCCTGCTAGCGGGAGTGTTAATGAGCAGTTCTTC
NA,TRBV11-2,TRBJ2-4,NA,CASSLGPGDIIQYF,TGTGCCAGCAGCTTAGGGCCCGGCGATATCATTCAGTACTTC
NA,TRBV7-9,TRBJ1-1,TRBD1,CAGETGMNTEAFF,TGTGCCGGAGAGACAGGGATGAACACTGAAGCTTTCTTT
NA,TRBV4-3,TRBJ1-1,TRBD1,CASSPQGVNLNTEAFF,TGCGCCAGCAGCCCTCAGGGGGTAAATCTGAACACTGAAGCTTTCTTT
NA,TRBV20-1,TRBJ1-2,NA,CSARQVGYTF,TGCAGTGCTAGGCAGGTTGGCTACACCTTC
NA,TRBV13,TRBJ2-1,NA,CASSRRGDQEILEQFF,TGTGCCAGCAGCCGGAGGGGAGACCAGGAAATTTTAGAGCAGTTCTTC
NA,TRBV6-2/TRBV6-3,TRBJ2-5,NA,CASSNSWEETQYF,TGTGCCAGCAGTAACTCGTGGGAAGAGACCCAGTACTTC
NA,TRBV5-6,TRBJ2-1,NA,CASSQTVNEQFF,TGTGCCAGCAGCCAGACGGTCAATGAGCAGTTCTTC
NA,TRBV20-1,TRBJ2-7,TRBD1,CSARDMVDRGWYEQYF,TGCAGTGCTAGAGATATGGTCGACAGGGGGTGGTACGAGCAGTACTTC
NA,TRBV5-4,TRBJ2-1,NA,CASSLWGDYNEQFF,TGTGCCAGCAGCTTGTGGGGGGATTACAATGAGCAGTTCTTC
NA,TRBV29-1,TRBJ2-3,NA,CSVDKDSTDTQYF,TGCAGCGTTGATAAGGACAGCACAGATACGCAGTATTTT
NA,TRBV30,TRBJ2-3,NA,CAINRDSDSTDTQYF,TGTGCTATAAACCGGGACTCCGATAGCACAGATACGCAGTATTTT
NA,TRBV11-1,TRBJ2-3,NA,CASSFWSTDTQYF,TGTGCCAGCAGCTTCTGGAGTACAGATACGCAGTATTTT
NA,TRBV5-4,TRBJ2-3,NA,CASSLSGGTDTQYF,TGTGCCAGCAGCTTGTCTGGCGGCACAGATACGCAGTATTTT
NA,TRBV9,TRBJ2-7,NA,CASNTGQPSLEQYF,TGTGCCAGCAATACCGGACAGCCTTCTCTCGAGCAGTACTTC
NA,TRBV6-6,TRBJ2-7,NA,CASSYPHHEQYF,TGTGCCAGCAGTTACCCCCACCATGAGCAGTACTTC
few,TRBV5-4,TRBJ2-7,TRBD2,CASSSLAGGGYEQYF,TGTGCCAGCAGCTCCCTAGCGGGAGGCGGGTACGAGCAGTACTTC
NA,TRBV12-5,TRBJ2-5,NA,CASGFSNAPPGEETQYF,TGTGCTAGTGGATTCTCCAACGCTCCCCCGGGGGAAGAGACCCAGTACTTC
NA,TRBV30,TRBJ1-4,NA,CAWSVLGVREKLFF,TGTGCCTGGAGTGTACTAGGGGTACGAGAAAAACTGTTTTTT
NA,TRBV19,TRBJ2-1,NA,CASSIMGPFYNEQFF,TGTGCCAGTAGTATCATGGGGCCCTTTTACAATGAGCAGTTCTTC
once,TRBV25-1,TRBJ1-3,NA,CASSGSGPSGNTIYF,TGTGCCAGCAGTGGATCGGGACCTTCTGGAAACACCATATATTTT
once,TRBV7-9,TRBJ2-1,TRBD2,CASSTTSGRVDEQFF,TGTGCCAGCAGCACAACTAGCGGGAGGGTCGATGAGCAGTTCTTC
NA,TRBV2,TRBJ2-1,NA,CASNLALAPYNEQFF,TGTGCCAGCAACCTAGCACTCGCCCCCTACAATGAGCAGTTCTTC
once,TRBV5-4,TRBJ1-1,NA,CASSLGPEAFF,TGTGCCAGCAGCTTGGGACCTGAAGCTTTCTTT
NA,TRBV15,TRBJ1-1,NA,CATVGNTEAFF,TGTGCCACCGTGGGGAACACTGAAGCTTTCTTT
NA,TRBV9,TRBJ1-2,TRBD1,CASSAQGIPNYGYTF,TGTGCCAGCAGCGCACAGGGGATCCCCAACTATGGCTACACCTTC
NA,TRBV28,TRBJ2-7,TRBD2,CASSLRAGAFEQYF,TGTGCCAGCAGTTTGCGAGCGGGAGCATTCGAGCAGTACTTC
NA,TRBV5-6,TRBJ2-3,NA,CASSLGGNTDTQYF,TGTGCCAGCAGCTTGGGAGGTAACACAGATACGCAGTATTTT
few,TRBV30,TRBJ2-1,NA,CAWSDSAEQFF,TGTGCCTGGAGTGATTCCGCCGAGCAGTTCTTC
NA,TRBV7-9,TRBJ2-5,NA,CASSALGGETQYF,TGTGCCAGCAGCGCGCTAGGAGGAGAGACCCAGTACTTC
once,TRBV6-1,TRBJ1-2,NA,CASSPVAYGYTF,TGTGCCAGCAGCCCCGTGGCGTATGGCTACACCTTC
NA,TRBV20-1,TRBJ1-1,NA,CSARELGLNTEAFF,TGCAGTGCTAGAGAGTTGGGGCTGAACACTGAAGCTTTCTTT
NA,TRBV12-3/TRBV12-4,TRBJ1-5,NA,CASSREGGSNQPQHF,TGTGCCAGCAGCCGCGAAGGGGGGAGCAATCAGCCCCAGCATTTT
NA,TRBV20-1,TRBJ2-5,TRBD2,CSAGEREVGGETQYF,TGCAGTGCTGGGGAACGGGAGGTCGGCGGGGAGACCCAGTACTTC
NA,TRBV18,TRBJ2-5,NA,CASLRPEETQYF,TGTGCCAGCTTAAGGCCTGAAGAGACCCAGTACTTC
NA,TRBV7-2,TRBJ2-1,NA,CASSSSSSYNEQFF,TGTGCCAGCAGCTCCTCCAGCTCCTACAATGAGCAGTTCTTC
NA,TRBV7-9,TRBJ2-7,NA,CASSLVLAGTYEQYF,TGTGCCAGCAGCTTAGTTCTAGCAGGAACCTACGAGCAGTACTTC
NA,TRBV18,TRBJ2-1,TRBD2,CASSQRGAGKYNEQFF,TGTGCCAGCTCACAGAGGGGAGCGGGAAAGTACAATGAGCAGTTCTTC
NA,TRBV3-1,TRBJ1-1,NA,CASRPLGRTNTEAFF,TGTGCCAGCAGACCCCTAGGACGGACGAACACTGAAGCTTTCTTT